The sequence of this TCR beta chain was determined in a study of blood T cells in healthy people across ages. A second about 7 to 12 cycle PCR used barcoded and J-beta primers. TCRdb fed the 5' RACE reads into MiXCR, producing one record per CDR3 protein. Here the sample spans 1 million or so distinct CDR3 sequences, 45% being singletons. Peripheral blood from each donor was collected in a volume of approximately 10 milliliters. Trimming removed 3 bases from V and 0 bases from J, with 6 bases in between. The germline CDR1 and CDR2 sequences are LNHNV and YYDKDF (reference sequence). The CDR3 loop spans 15 amino acids. Comment on this clonotype: The antigen is unknown.

Study results and caveats: Strong correlation linked observed beta diversity and percent naive T cells.

This chain connects TRBV15 to TRBJ2-6; D remains unclear. The clonotype originates from a woman aged 55-70 years in good health. Sample: blood. In nucleotides, the CDR3 is TGTGCCACCAGCAGTCGACACTCTGGGGCCAACGTCCTGACTTTC. Its translation: CATSSRHSGANVLTF. Full variable domain (remainder filled in from reference TRBV15 and TRBJ2-6): DAMVIQNPRYQVTQFGKPVTLSCSQTLNHNVMYWYQQKSSQAPKLLFHYYDKDFNNEADTPDNFQSRRPNTSFCFLDIRSPGLGDTAMYLCATSSRHSGANVLTFGAGSRLTVL.